These 25 T cell receptor beta chains came from one sample sequenced in a study of shared clonotypes between healthy human individuals. The method was immunoSEQ multiplex PCR; TCRdb's version includes in-frame clones alone and lacks a portion of them. The top ten hold around 1.7% of the sample, which has roughly 2.1 million clones, 90% to 95% seen once. In the naive CD8 group, cells lacked CD45RO and were positively selected for CCR7, so terminally differentiated effector memory CD45RA+ cells were left out. Sequencing was done on a sample of naive CD8+ T cells from PBMCs. Every receptor here comes from a man between 18 and 29 years old in good health. Some clones in this sample may be carry-over from other donors' samples.

The J gene is TRBJ2-2, the V gene TRBV21-1; the DNA was not used to check the table's D call, TRBD1. TRBV21-1 is termed a pseudogene. The CDR3 runs 15 residues. CDR3 residues: CASSKQTGGTGELFF. The CDR3 coding sequence is TGTGCCAGCAGCAAACAGACAGGTGGCACCGGGGAGCTGTTTTTT.

The rearrangement uses TRBV6-1 and TRBJ1-4; D uncertain. V lost 5 bases and J 10 bases, leaving 17 bases between the germline ends. CDR1 is MNHNS and CDR2 is SASEGT in the germline V gene. The CDR3 spans 14 residues. The CDR3 nucleotides read TGTGCCAGCAGTCTCCTGAAGGGTGAGGGAAAACTGTTTTTT. Protein: CASSLLKGEGKLFF.

The chain links TRBV6-5 to TRBJ2-2; no definite D call. Trimming took 0 bases from V and 4 from J, leaving 9 bases between them. This CDR3 spans 15 amino acids. Germline V gene lookup returns CDR1 MNHEY and CDR2 SVGAGI. CDR3 in amino acids: CASSYSARLTGELFF. CDR3 sequence (DNA): TGTGCCAGCAGTTACTCGGCCAGACTCACCGGGGAGCTGTTTTTT.

The chain employs TRBV13 and TRBJ2-2; tentatively, D is TRBD1 (6 bases). Looked up from germline, CDR1 is PRHDT and CDR2 is FYEKMQ (reference sequence). The germline V and J ends were trimmed by 5 bases and 5 bases, with 24 bases remaining between them. The CDR3 runs to 18 residues. CDR3 sequence (DNA): TGTGCCAGCAGCAACCACAGGGACCCCGAAAGCACTACCGGGGAGCTGTTTTTT. This encodes CASSNHRDPESTTGELFF.

The CDR3 here is CASSLGYGTGADTQYF. In nucleotides, the CDR3 is TGCGCCAGCAGCTTAGGCTACGGGACAGGGGCAGATACGCAGTATTTT. The rearrangement uses TRBV5-1 and TRBJ2-3, with TRBD1 identical over 10 bases. The CDR3 is 16 amino acids. The V and J ends lost 2 bases and 4 bases, in that order; junction bases with no gene match: 7. Germline CDR1 reads SGHRS; CDR2 reads YFSETQ.

The chain's CDR3 is CASSSRQVGGHLAKNIQYF. CDR3 DNA: TGTGCCAGCAGCTCCCGACAGGTCGGGGGCCATCTAGCCAAAAACATTCAGTACTTC. This chain uses TRBV13 with TRBJ2-4; D assignment may be TRBD1 or TRBD2 (6 bases each). The germline V and J ends were trimmed by 4 bases and 0 bases, with 22 bases remaining between them. CDR3 length: 19 amino acids. Germline V gives CDR1 PRHDT, CDR2 FYEKMQ (reference sequence).

This clone was counted once. The gene calls are TRBV7-8 and TRBJ1-4; a possible D gene is TRBD1 (5 bases). Germline V gene lookup returns CDR1 SGHVS and CDR2 FQNEAQ. The CDR3 loop spans 19 amino acids. Between the trimmed V and J ends, which lost 6 bases and 5 bases, there was a span of 28 bases. CDR3 region: CASRRRPGPTGTINEKLFF. In DNA form, the CDR3 reads TGTGCCAGCAGACGACGACCGGGACCCACGGGAACCATAAATGAAAAACTGTTTTTT.

The V gene is TRBV25-1, the J gene TRBJ2-3, with 7 bases that match TRBD1. Germline loops: CDR1 MGHDK, CDR2 SYGVNS. V dropped 3 bases and J dropped 8; count of bases not matched to a gene: 8. The CDR3 contains 14 residues. The CDR3 sequence: CASSETGTAATQYF. The CDR3 coding sequence is TGTGCCAGCAGTGAGACAGGGACCGCCGCTACGCAGTATTTT.

The chain links TRBV5-1 to TRBJ2-7, with D tentatively TRBD1 or TRBD2 (5 bases each). Deletions cut 0 bases from V and 6 bases from J, with 10 bases between. Germline V lookup: CDR1 SGHRS, CDR2 YFSETQ. The CDR3 length is 13 residues. The CDR3 DNA is TGCGCCAGCAGCTTGGTTCACGGGGCCGAGCAGTACTTC. It codes for CASSLVHGAEQYF.

About this clone: This same CDR3 is encoded by further DNA sequences in the sample. The rearrangement links TRBV30 to TRBJ2-7; D may be TRBD1 (6 bases). Deletions cut 3 bases from V and 0 bases from J, with 9 bases between. In germline, CDR1 is GTSNPN, CDR2 SVGIG (reference sequence). The CDR3 runs 13 residues. CDR3 sequence reads: CAWRQGSSYEQYF. The CDR3 bases are TGTGCCTGGAGGCAGGGGTCCTCCTACGAGCAGTACTTC.

The rearrangement links TRBV25-1 to TRBJ1-5; 8 positions match TRBD1. The CDR3 contains 13 residues. Germline CDR1 and CDR2: MGHDK and SYGVNS. V lost 11 bases and J lost 5; bases outside the gene matches: 8. The CDR3 region has the DNA TGTGCCGCCTCAGGGGGCTCAGATCAGCCCCAGCATTTT. This gives the protein CAASGGSDQPQHF.

The rearrangement uses TRBV9 and TRBJ2-5; no clear D. This CDR3 comprises 15 residues. Germline V gene data show CDR1 as SGDLS and CDR2 as YYNGEE. The ends were cut back, 0 bases at V and 0 bases at J, with 9 bases in the middle. CDR3 in DNA: TGTGCCAGCAGCGTAGATGGCGCAAACCAAGAGACCCAGTACTTC. Its protein is CASSVDGANQETQYF.

The DNA of the CDR3 is TGTGCCAGCAGCCCGCGCATTGCGGGAGCCACCTACGAGCAGTACTTC. Residues: CASSPRIAGATYEQYF. The gene calls are TRBV7-9 and TRBJ2-7, with 7 nucleotides matching TRBD2. CDR1 and CDR2 (germline): SEHNR, FQNEAQ (reference sequence). There are 16 residues in the CDR3. J was trimmed by 2 bases and V by 5 bases; bases with no gene match: 12. The full variable domain, with the rest looked up from reference TRBV7-9 and TRBJ2-7, is DTGVSQNPRHKITKRGQNVTFRCDPISEHNRLYWYRQTLGQGPEFLTYFQNEAQLEKSRLLSDRFSAERPKGSFSTLEIQRTEQGDSAMYLCASSPRIAGATYEQYFGPGTRLTVT.

The chain's CDR3 is CATRGHGETQYF. The CDR3 nucleotides are TGTGCCACCCGGGGCCATGGGGAGACCCAGTACTTC. The J gene is TRBJ2-5, the V gene TRBV19; D assignment may be TRBD1 or TRBD2 (5 bases each). Germline values: CDR1 LNHDA, CDR2 SQIVND (reference sequence). This CDR3 has 12 residues. V gave up 10 bases and J gave up 5 bases, with 14 bases separating them.

The chain combines TRBV7-9 with TRBJ1-4; unclear D gene. V was shortened by 6 bases and J by 4 bases, with 12 bases between the two germline ends. In germline, CDR1 is SEHNR, CDR2 FQNEAQ (reference sequence). CDR3 length equals 14 residues. In nucleotides, the CDR3 is TGTGCCAGCAGATACAGTATCAATAATGAAAAACTGTTTTTT. Its protein product is CASRYSINNEKLFF. Supplemented by reference TRBV7-9 and TRBJ1-4, the full variable domain reads DTGVSQNPRHKITKRGQNVTFRCDPISEHNRLYWYRQTLGQGPEFLTYFQNEAQLEKSRLLSDRFSAERPKGSFSTLEIQRTEQGDSAMYLCASRYSINNEKLFFGSGTQLSVL.

The chain uses TRBV2 and TRBJ1-4; D is unresolved. The CDR3 runs to 15 residues. V was trimmed by 3 bases and J by 5 bases, leaving 13 bases between them. Germline CDR1 and CDR2: SNHLY and FYNNEI. The CDR3 sequence is CASSDWARHNEKLFF. The CDR3 coding sequence is TGTGCCAGCAGTGATTGGGCCCGCCACAATGAAAAACTGTTTTTT.

The CDR3 nucleotides are TGTGCCAGCACCTCCCAGGAACAGGGGCCCTACGAGCAGTTCTTC. This gives the protein CASTSQEQGPYEQFF. The chain is built from TRBV7-9 and TRBJ2-1; TRBD1 matches at 7 bases. CDR3 length: 15 amino acids. With 7 bases clipped from V and 10 bases from J, the junction kept 16 bases outside the gene matches. Germline values: CDR1 SEHNR, CDR2 FQNEAQ (reference sequence).

This chain joins TRBV28 and TRBJ1-3; D is unresolved. The CDR3 contains 14 residues. V lost 7 bases, J lost 0 bases, and 10 bases lay in between. Germline V gene lookup returns CDR1 MDHEN and CDR2 SYDVKM. In DNA form, the CDR3 reads TGTGCCAGCACCCCACGTTACTCTGGAAACACCATATATTTT. It codes for CASTPRYSGNTIYF. The full variable domain, completed using reference TRBV28 and TRBJ1-3, is DVKVTQSSRYLVKRTGEKVFLECVQDMDHENMFWYRQDPGLGLRLIYFSYDVKMKEKGDIPEGYSVSREKKERFSLILESASTNQTSMYLCASTPRYSGNTIYFGEGSWLTVV.

Only one count was recorded for this clone. In DNA form, the CDR3 reads TGTGCCAGCAGCCCCAAGACAGGCCAGCTCTACGAGCAGTACTTC. Amino acid sequence: CASSPKTGQLYEQYF. The chain is built from TRBV5-6 and TRBJ2-7; possibly TRBD1 for D (6 bases). V was trimmed by 4 bases and J by 3 bases, leaving 17 bases between them. From germline, CDR1 is SGHDT and CDR2 YYEEEE. The CDR3 runs 15 residues.

The chain employs TRBV9 and TRBJ2-7; possible D gene TRBD1, 5 bases. The germline V gene encodes CDR1 SGDLS and CDR2 YYNGEE. V was pared by 4 bases and J by 5 bases, with 22 bases between. This CDR3 is 16 amino acids long. The CDR3 DNA reads TGTGCCAGCAGCCCCACACCCACGACAGTACCCAACGAGCAGTACTTC. This codes for CASSPTPTTVPNEQYF.

The J gene is TRBJ1-1, the V gene TRBV10-3, with unresolved D. The CDR3 consists of 13 residues. Trimming left V 10 bases short and J 3 bases short, with 15 bases between. CDR1 is ENHRY, CDR2 SYGVKD, per germline. The DNA of the CDR3 is TGTGCCACCGAAACTTTGACTCACACTGAAGCTTTCTTT. Translating gives CATETLTHTEAFF.

The CDR3 coding sequence is TGTGCCAGCAGCGTAGGGCTAGCGAAGAGGACCCAAGAGACCCAGTACTTC. Protein product: CASSVGLAKRTQETQYF. V and J are TRBV9 and TRBJ2-5, with D perhaps TRBD2 (6 bases). The CDR3 spans 17 residues. The ends were cut back, 0 bases at V and 1 base at J, with 16 bases in the middle. Germline V CDR1 and CDR2: SGDLS, YYNGEE.

V gene TRBV11-2 combines with J gene TRBJ2-5; a weak D match, TRBD2 (6 bases). The CDR3 spans 17 residues. Trimming took off 5 bases at V and 6 bases at J, with 25 bases between the two ends. Germline V gene sequence: CDR1 SGHAT, CDR2 FQNNGV. The CDR3 DNA is TGTGCCAGCAGCCCCTATGGGGGAGGCCGCGAGAGGAAGACCCAGTACTTC. Its protein product is CASSPYGGGRERKTQYF.

The genes are TRBV5-5 and TRBJ2-7; the match to TRBD1 covers 7 bases. The CDR3 runs 15 residues. CDR1 SGHKS and CDR2 YYEKEE come from the germline V gene (reference sequence). Trimming cost V 4 bases and J 3 bases; bases outside gene matches: 10. The CDR3: CASSPGDRNFYEQYF. The CDR3 DNA follows: TGTGCCAGCAGCCCCGGGGACAGAAATTTCTACGAGCAGTACTTC.

The rearrangement uses TRBV7-9 and TRBJ2-1, with no clear D. Germline V gene sequence: CDR1 SEHNR, CDR2 FQNEAQ (reference sequence). This CDR3 spans 14 amino acids. The germline V and J ends were trimmed by 5 bases and 8 bases, with 16 bases remaining between them. CDR3 sequence reads: CASSLQLTWDEQFF. CDR3 bases: TGTGCCAGCAGCCTACAATTAACGTGGGATGAGCAGTTCTTC.